This T cell receptor (beta chain) was found in a study of T cell responses to AZD1222 COVID-19 vaccine. Comments on this clone: The target antigen is unknown.

Trimming took 3 bases from V and 0 from J, leaving 12 bases between them. The germline CDR1 and CDR2 sequences are MNHNS and SASEGT. The length of the CDR3 is 16 residues. Sequencing used immunoSEQ multiplex PCR; TCRdb keeps in-frame clones, though not all of them. The sample carries roughly 140,000 clones, about 90% recorded once. Findings and limits, study-wide: Rises in breadth and depth of Spike-specific TCRs came after two AZD1222 doses.

V is TRBV6-1 and J is TRBJ2-1, with D tentatively TRBD2 (6 bases). This sequence was found in an adult who received the AZD1222 COVID-19 vaccine. This sample comprised peripheral blood, obtained 28 days after the second AZD1222 dose. The CDR3 is CASSERAGSSYNEQFF. The CDR3 DNA sequence: TGTGCCAGCAGTGAGAGGGCGGGGAGCTCCTACAATGAGCAGTTCTTC.